This section outlines one T cell receptor beta chain sequence together with its context. Its antigen remains unknown. The trim removed 6 bases at V and 7 bases at J, leaving 9 bases unmatched. Looked up from germline, CDR1 is SQVTM and CDR2 is ANQGSEA. The CDR3 has 15 residues. Amplification targeted TCR beta CDR3 regions from RNA transcripts. A set of HTBI primers served as the primers for a first-round RT-PCR of the TCR CDR3. TCRdb recomputed calls from the multiplex PCR reads with MiXCR, one row per CDR3 protein. The data contain about 500,000 distinct CDR3 sequences, about 46% of them singletons. These data belong to a study of T cells in Graves' hyperthyroidism and ophthalmopathy. Whole-study findings and limits: Model-based prediction identified ophthalmopathy a median about 6 months prior to its onset.

This TCR derives from an adult woman with Graves' disease, either hyperthyroidism or ophthalmopathy (not recorded which). The rearrangement links TRBV29-1 to TRBJ2-1, with TRBD2 matching over 13 bases. The sample comprised peripheral blood or thyroid tissue (not recorded which). The CDR3 here is CSVIKTSGRYNEQFF. DNA of the CDR3: TGCAGCGTCATTAAGACTAGCGGGAGGTATAATGAGCAGTTCTTC.